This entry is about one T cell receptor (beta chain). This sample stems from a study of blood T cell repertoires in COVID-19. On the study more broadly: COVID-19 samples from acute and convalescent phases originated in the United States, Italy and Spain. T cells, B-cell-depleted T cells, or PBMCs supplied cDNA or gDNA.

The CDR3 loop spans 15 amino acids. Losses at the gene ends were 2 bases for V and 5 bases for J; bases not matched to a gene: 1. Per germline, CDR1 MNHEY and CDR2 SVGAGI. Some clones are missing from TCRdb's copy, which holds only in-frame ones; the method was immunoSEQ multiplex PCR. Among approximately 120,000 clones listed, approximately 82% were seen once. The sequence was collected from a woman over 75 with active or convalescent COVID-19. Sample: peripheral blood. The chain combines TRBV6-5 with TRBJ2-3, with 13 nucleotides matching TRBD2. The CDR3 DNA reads TGTGCCAGCAGTTACACTAGCGGGAGGGGAGATACGCAGTATTTT. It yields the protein CASSYTSGRGDTQYF.